One and the same sample provided the 10 T cell receptor beta chains below, sequenced in a study of blood T cell repertoires in COVID-19. Profiled with immunoSEQ multiplex PCR; TCRdb holds only in-frame clones, not every one. The sample records roughly 130,000 clones, 84% being singletons. Sequencing was performed on peripheral blood. The receptors come from a man aged 25 to 45 with COVID-19, enrolled during active disease.

The V and J genes are TRBV9 and TRBJ2-3; possibly TRBD1 for D (6 bases). The CDR3 has 17 amino acids. CDR1 and CDR2 from the germline V gene are SGDLS and YYNGEE. Trimming shortened V by 4 bases and J by 4 bases, and 22 bases separated the two germline ends. CDR3 sequence reads: CASSPRAKTGSPDTQYF. The CDR3 nucleotides read TGTGCCAGCAGCCCCCGCGCCAAAACAGGGTCTCCAGATACGCAGTATTTT.

The gene calls are TRBV7-9 and TRBJ1-1; TRBD1 matches at 9 bases. The length of the CDR3 is 15 residues. The germline CDR1 and CDR2 sequences are SEHNR and FQNEAQ (reference sequence). Trimming at V came to 1 base and at J to 1 base, leaving 1 base not matched to a gene. The CDR3, as DNA: TGTGCCAGCAGCTTAGTGGGACAGGGGAACACTGAAGCTTTCTTT. This sequence encodes CASSLVGQGNTEAFF.

CDR3 nucleotide sequence: TGCGCCAGCAGCTTGGATGAGAATGAGCAGTTCTTC. This gives the protein CASSLDENEQFF. V and J are TRBV5-1 and TRBJ2-1; D is ambiguous. Germline lookup yields CDR1 SGHRS and CDR2 YFSETQ. The CDR3 spans 12 residues. V was shortened by 0 bases and J by 7 bases, with 5 bases between the two germline ends.

The V and J genes are TRBV6-2 or TRBV6-3 and TRBJ1-5, with D possibly TRBD1 on 6 matching bases. In germline, CDR1 is MNHEY, CDR2 SVGEGT. The CDR3 loop spans 14 amino acids. The V gene lost 2 bases and the J gene lost 2 bases, with 7 bases spanning the gap. CDR3 sequence reads: CASSYGGGNQPQHF. CDR3 DNA sequence: TGTGCCAGCAGTTACGGGGGCGGCAATCAGCCCCAGCATTTT.

The chain employs TRBV28 and TRBJ2-3; 11 bases are a match to TRBD2. Trimming cost V 4 bases and J 2 bases; bases outside gene matches: 14. Germline CDR1 MDHEN, CDR2 SYDVKM. The CDR3 is 19 amino acids. In nucleotides, the CDR3 is TGTGCCAGCAGTTCTTATAGCGGGAGGGGCGGCGCCGACACAGATACGCAGTATTTT. Its translation: CASSSYSGRGGADTDTQYF.

This rearrangement joins TRBV5-1 to TRBJ2-1; 9 bases line up with TRBD2. Germline lookup yields CDR1 SGHRS and CDR2 YFSETQ. V shed 5 bases, J shed 4 bases, and the junction held 10 bases outside the gene matches. The CDR3 loop spans 16 amino acids. Here the CDR3 reads CASSRGRLADYNEQFF. Written as DNA, the CDR3 is TGCGCCAGCAGTCGAGGGAGACTAGCGGATTACAATGAGCAGTTCTTC.

The gene calls are TRBV18 and TRBJ1-1, with 7 bases matching TRBD1. V dropped 6 bases and J dropped 7; count of bases not matched to a gene: 8. The CDR3 covers 13 residues. Germline CDR1 KGHSH, CDR2 LQKENI. This CDR3 is CASSPGQFGEAFF. The CDR3 DNA reads TGTGCCAGCTCGCCGGGACAGTTCGGTGAAGCTTTCTTT.

V gene TRBV29-1 combines with J gene TRBJ2-1; a weak D match, TRBD2 (5 bases). V was pared by 4 bases and J by 10 bases, with 26 bases between. CDR3 length equals 16 residues. Germline V gene data show CDR1 as SQVTM and CDR2 as ANQGSEA. The CDR3 loop is CSVVSSWERRGTEQFF. The CDR3 coding sequence is TGCAGCGTTGTCAGTTCGTGGGAGAGACGAGGAACGGAGCAGTTCTTC.

The chain couples TRBV14 to TRBJ1-6, with a possible D match to TRBD1 (6 bases). This CDR3 is built from 14 residues. Germline CDR1 is SGHDN and CDR2 is FVKESK. V lost 2 bases and J lost 8, with 10 bases in between. Here the CDR3 reads CASSQRGGYSPLHF. CDR3 coding DNA: TGTGCCAGCAGCCAAAGGGGGGGTTATTCACCCCTCCACTTT.

This clone has ten or more counts. The V call is TRBV3-1 (or the pseudogene TRBV3-2), the J call TRBJ1-1, with 12 nucleotides matching TRBD1. CDR1 and CDR2 from the germline V gene are LGHDT and YNNKEL (reference sequence). The CDR3 contains 16 residues. The V and J ends lost 4 bases and 6 bases, in that order; junction bases with no gene match: 9. DNA for the CDR3: TGTGCCAGCAGCCCACGGGACAGGGGGCTTTACGCTGAAGCTTTCTTT. Protein: CASSPRDRGLYAEAFF.